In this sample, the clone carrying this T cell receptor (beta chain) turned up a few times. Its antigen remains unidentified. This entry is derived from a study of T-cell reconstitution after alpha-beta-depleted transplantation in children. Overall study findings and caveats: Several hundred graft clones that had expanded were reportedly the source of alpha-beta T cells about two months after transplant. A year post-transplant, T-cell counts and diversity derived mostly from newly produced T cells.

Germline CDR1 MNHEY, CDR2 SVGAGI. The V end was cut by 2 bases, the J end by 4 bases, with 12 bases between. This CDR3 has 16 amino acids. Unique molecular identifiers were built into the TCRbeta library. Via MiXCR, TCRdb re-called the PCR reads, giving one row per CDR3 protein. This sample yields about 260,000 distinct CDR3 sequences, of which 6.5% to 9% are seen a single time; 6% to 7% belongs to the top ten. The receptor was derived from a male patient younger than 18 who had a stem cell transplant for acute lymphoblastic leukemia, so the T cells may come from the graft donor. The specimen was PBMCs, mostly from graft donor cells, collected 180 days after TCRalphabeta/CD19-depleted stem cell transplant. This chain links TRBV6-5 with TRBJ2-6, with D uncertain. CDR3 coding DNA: TGTGCCAGCAGTTACACCACCCCGTCGGGGGCCAACGTCCTGACTTTC. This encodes CASSYTTPSGANVLTF.